A single sample gave rise to the 24 T cell receptor beta chains below, sequenced in a study of blood T cell repertoires in COVID-19. Sequencing was performed with immunoSEQ multiplex PCR; in TCRdb, only in-frame clones are kept and a portion is missing. The sample includes a few thousand clones, approximately 80% of them seen just once. Sequenced sample: peripheral blood. The source of these receptors is a man between 65 and 85 years old with active COVID-19.

CDR3 DNA: TGTGCCAGTACCGGGACAGCGAACACCGGGGAGCTGTTTTTT. Its protein product is CASTGTANTGELFF. The chain joins TRBV19 to TRBJ2-2; 7 bases match TRBD1. Germline trimming cut 7 bases from V and 0 bases from J; bases unmatched to any gene: 2. The CDR3 runs to 14 residues. The germline V gene encodes CDR1 LNHDA and CDR2 SQIVND (reference sequence).

This clone has a handful of counts. The rearrangement joins TRBV2 to TRBJ2-7; 9 bases map to TRBD2. The CDR3 consists of 16 residues. J was trimmed by 0 bases and V by 6 bases; bases with no gene match: 9. Germline lookup yields CDR1 SNHLY and CDR2 FYNNEI. The CDR3, as DNA: TGTGCCAGCAGCGCCGCGGGGCGGGGGGGCTCCTACGAGCAGTACTTC. Translation gives CASSAAGRGGSYEQYF.

This chain connects TRBV5-1 to TRBJ2-5, with 9 bases fitting TRBD1. Germline loops: CDR1 SGHRS, CDR2 YFSETQ. Trimming took 5 bases from V and 5 from J; bases not matched to a gene: 10. The CDR3 sequence is 15 residues long. CDR3 coding DNA: TGCGCCAGCAGGAACGCGGACAGGGGTTTGGAGACCCAGTACTTC. It encodes CASRNADRGLETQYF. The variable domain in full, completed from reference TRBV5-1 and TRBJ2-5, reads KAGVTQTPRYLIKTRGQQVTLSCSPISGHRSVSWYQQTPGQGLQFLFEYFSETQRNKGNFPGRFSGRQFSNSRSEMNVSTLELGDSALYLCASRNADRGLETQYFGPGTRLLVL.

The chain carries TRBV25-1 and TRBJ2-5; 8 positions agree with TRBD2. The CDR3 has 16 amino acids. Trimming took 5 bases from V and 4 from J; bases not matched to a gene: 12. The germline V gene encodes CDR1 MGHDK and CDR2 SYGVNS. CDR3 nucleotide sequence: TGTGCCAGCAGTCGGAGCGGGGGCTCGTTGGGAGAGACCCAGTACTTC. Protein product: CASSRSGGSLGETQYF.

This sequence joins TRBV6-5 and TRBJ1-6; D is ambiguous. Trimming removed 4 bases at V and 5 bases at J, with 15 bases between. Germline V lookup: CDR1 MNHEY, CDR2 SVGAGI. The CDR3 consists of 16 residues. The CDR3 region is CASSSGRTNNNSPLHF. CDR3 sequence (DNA): TGTGCCAGCAGTTCCGGGAGGACTAATAATAATTCACCCCTCCACTTT.

V gene TRBV19 combines with J gene TRBJ2-1; a weak D match, TRBD2 (6 bases). The CDR3 totals 15 residues. The germline gives CDR1 LNHDA, CDR2 SQIVND (reference sequence). Between the trimmed V and J ends, which lost 6 bases and 4 bases, there was a span of 16 bases. The CDR3 protein is CASRPTSVAYNEQFF. Written as DNA, the CDR3 is TGTGCCAGTAGACCGACTAGTGTGGCTTACAATGAGCAGTTCTTC.

The CDR3 DNA sequence: TGTGCCAGCAGTTACTCGCGGGCCCGTGGGTCTGGCTACACCTTC. It specifies CASSYSRARGSGYTF. The rearrangement uses TRBV6-5 and TRBJ1-2; D gene unclear. This CDR3 spans 15 amino acids. V was clipped by 0 bases and J by 7 bases, with 15 bases between them. Germline CDR1 reads MNHEY; CDR2 reads SVGAGI.

J is TRBJ1-4 and V is TRBV19; TRBD1 matches at 7 bases. Germline V gene sequence: CDR1 LNHDA, CDR2 SQIVND (reference sequence). Trimming took 6 bases from V and 8 from J; bases not matched to a gene: 12. There are 15 residues in the CDR3. The DNA for the CDR3 is TGTGCCAGTAGCTCGCTTCGACAGGGCGGCGAAAAACTGTTTTTT. Translated: CASSSLRQGGEKLFF.

This sequence joins TRBV5-1 and TRBJ2-1; 10 nucleotides agree with TRBD2. This CDR3 has 15 amino acids. Unmatched junction bases numbered 4, after V lost 5 bases and J lost 2 bases. The germline V gene has CDR1 SGHRS and CDR2 YFSETQ. The CDR3 protein is CASRGGLAAYNEQFF. For the CDR3, the DNA is TGCGCCAGCAGAGGAGGACTAGCGGCCTACAATGAGCAGTTCTTC.

This chain links TRBV19 with TRBJ1-5; D ambiguous. From germline, CDR1 is LNHDA and CDR2 SQIVND (reference sequence). V was shortened by 0 bases and J by 3 bases, with 6 bases between the two germline ends. The CDR3 is made up of 14 amino acids. The CDR3 DNA is TGTGCCAGTAGTATAGACAGGTACAATCAGCCCCAGCATTTT. It is translated as CASSIDRYNQPQHF.

The V call is TRBV10-1, the J call TRBJ1-6; perhaps TRBD1 as D (5 bases). V lost 0 bases to trimming and J lost 7 bases, with 10 bases between them. This CDR3 contains 15 residues. Germline V gene data show CDR1 as WNHNN and CDR2 as SYGVQD (reference sequence). The CDR3 DNA reads TGCGCCAGCAGTGAGTCGAGGACACCCAATTCACCCCTCCACTTT. It yields the protein CASSESRTPNSPLHF.

The V call is TRBV5-8, the J call TRBJ1-2; unclear D gene. V was pared by 0 bases and J by 5 bases, with 8 bases between. Germline V gene lookup returns CDR1 SGHTS and CDR2 YDEGEE. The CDR3 is 13 amino acids. The chain's CDR3 is CASSLAQAYGYTF. CDR3 nucleotides: TGTGCCAGCAGCTTGGCTCAGGCGTATGGCTACACCTTC. The variable domain in full, completed from reference TRBV5-8 and TRBJ1-2, reads EAGVTQSPTHLIKTRGQQATLRCSPISGHTSVYWYQQALGLGLQFLLWYDEGEERNRGNFPPRFSGRQFPNYSSELNVNALELEDSALYLCASSLAQAYGYTFGSGTRLTVV.

The chain couples TRBV6-1 to TRBJ2-3, with 11 positions matching TRBD2. Germline lookup yields CDR1 MNHNS and CDR2 SASEGT. The CDR3 has 16 amino acids. With 2 bases clipped from V and 3 bases from J, the junction kept 4 bases outside the gene matches. In DNA, the CDR3 is TGTGCCAGCAGTGAAATAGCGGGGGGGCCGACAGATACGCAGTATTTT. It is translated as CASSEIAGGPTDTQYF.

The rearrangement uses TRBV20-1 and TRBJ2-7, with D perhaps TRBD1 (5 bases). Trimming removed 6 bases at V and 2 bases at J, with 8 bases between. The CDR3 runs to 11 residues. CDR1 is DFQATT, CDR2 SNEGSKA, per germline (reference sequence). This chain's CDR3 is CSARTTYEQYF. In DNA, the CDR3 is TGCAGTGCACGGACAACCTACGAGCAGTACTTC.

This rearrangement joins TRBV5-6 to TRBJ1-5, with a possible D match to TRBD1 (6 bases). There are 14 residues in the CDR3. Germline lookup yields CDR1 SGHDT and CDR2 YYEEEE. V lost 0 bases to trimming and J lost 6 bases, with 10 bases between them. Written as DNA, the CDR3 is TGTGCCAGCAGCTTGGACAGGGAGCCTCAGCCCCAGCATTTT. The encoded protein is CASSLDREPQPQHF.

V gene TRBV11-2 combines with J gene TRBJ2-5; 8 bases line up with TRBD1. The V and J ends lost 2 bases and 4 bases, in that order; junction bases with no gene match: 6. The CDR3 has 15 residues. Germline values: CDR1 SGHAT, CDR2 FQNNGV. Here the CDR3 reads CASSLSQGARETQYF. DNA for the CDR3: TGTGCCAGCAGCTTAAGTCAGGGGGCGAGAGAGACCCAGTACTTC.

The rearrangement joins TRBV4-3 to TRBJ2-7, with D possibly matching TRBD1 (5 bases). In germline, CDR1 is LGHNA, CDR2 YSLEER. The CDR3 contains 16 residues. The V end lost 0 bases, the J end lost 0 bases, and 12 bases lay between the germline ends. CDR3 sequence reads: CASSQEGTGSSYEQYF. CDR3 DNA: TGCGCCAGCAGCCAAGAAGGAACAGGAAGCTCCTACGAGCAGTACTTC.

The rearrangement links TRBV24-1 to TRBJ2-5, with a possible D match to TRBD1 (5 bases). Trimming removed 4 bases from V and 1 base from J, with 12 bases in between. The germline V gene encodes CDR1 KGHDR and CDR2 SFDVKD. The CDR3 totals 15 residues. In DNA, the CDR3 is TGTGCCACCAGTGAGGGCTCAGGGTCCCAAGAGACCCAGTACTTC. Translation gives CATSEGSGSQETQYF.

This sequence joins TRBV5-1 and TRBJ2-5; 7 bases match TRBD2. Germline V lookup: CDR1 SGHRS, CDR2 YFSETQ. The ends lost 4 bases at V and 5 bases at J; junction bases unmatched: 11. The CDR3 has 15 residues. The CDR3 loop reads CASSQDPGGSETQYF. The DNA of the CDR3 is TGCGCCAGCAGCCAGGACCCCGGGGGGAGTGAGACCCAGTACTTC.

J is TRBJ2-5 and V is TRBV4-1; 8 bases map to TRBD1. CDR1 is MGHRA and CDR2 is YSYEKL in the germline V gene. V trimming: 0 bases; J trimming: 0 bases; junction bases outside the gene matches: 6. CDR3 length: 17 amino acids. CDR3: CASSQDRTGLYQETQYF. CDR3 DNA: TGCGCCAGCAGCCAAGATCGGACAGGGCTCTACCAAGAGACCCAGTACTTC.

V is TRBV7-9 and J is TRBJ1-2, with 8 bases fitting TRBD1. From germline, CDR1 is SEHNR and CDR2 FQNEAQ (reference sequence). J was trimmed by 6 bases and V by 7 bases; bases with no gene match: 10. This CDR3 has 14 amino acids. CDR3 sequence reads: CASTSRTGRNGYTF. The DNA for the CDR3 is TGTGCCAGCACTTCACGGACAGGGAGAAATGGCTACACCTTC.

Concerning this clone itself: Germline is not matched at one junction end, which may reflect a read error. This chain joins TRBV29-1 and TRBJ1-3; 8 bases align to TRBD1. The V gene's germline CDR1 is SQVTM and CDR2 ANQGSEA. The CDR3 runs 14 residues. Written as DNA, the CDR3 is TGCAGCGTAGAAGGACAGGGCTCTGGAAACACCATATATTTT. Residues: CSVEGQGSGNTIYF.

The rearrangement links TRBV5-4 to TRBJ2-5; 10 bases match TRBD1. Trimming removed 4 bases from V and 5 bases from J; junction bases left unmatched: 5. From germline, CDR1 is SGHNT and CDR2 YYREEE (reference sequence). The CDR3 is 14 residues long. The CDR3 is CASSATGGEETQYF. In nucleotides, the CDR3 is TGTGCCAGCAGCGCGACAGGGGGCGAGGAGACCCAGTACTTC.

The chain links TRBV6-2 or TRBV6-3 to TRBJ2-2; D possibly corresponds to TRBD2 (6 bases). Germline CDR1 reads MNHEY; CDR2 reads SVGEGT. Trimming removed 0 bases from V and 3 bases from J, with 11 bases in between. The length of the CDR3 is 16 residues. This CDR3 reads CASSYSGGVYTGELFF. In nucleotides, the CDR3 is TGTGCCAGCAGTTACTCCGGCGGGGTATACACCGGGGAGCTGTTTTTT.